The rows below give T cell receptor beta chains drawn from one sample of a study of T cell responses to AZD1222 COVID-19 vaccine. Data came from immunoSEQ multiplex PCR; TCRdb stores just in-frame clones and leaves some out. Of roughly 180,000 clones listed, around 90% are singletons. This specimen consisted of peripheral blood, obtained on day 0 of AZD1222 vaccination. These receptors all stem from an adult in good health. Each CDR3 is given without its conserved first and last residue.

v_call: TRBV5-4
cdr3_aa: ASSFSTNEKLF

v_call: TRBV30
cdr3_aa: AWRRMGIDSPLH

v_call: TRBV27
cdr3_aa: ASTSRGNSPLH

v_call: TRBV28
cdr3_aa: ASSVGRVPHTQY

v_call: TRBV13
cdr3_aa: ASSNTEDIQY

v_call: TRBV7-9
cdr3_aa: ASSPATRYYNYGYT

v_call: TRBV7-8
cdr3_aa: ATHRAVGTEAF

v_call: TRBV25-1
cdr3_aa: ASSDDGMNYEQY

v_call: TRBV27
cdr3_aa: ASSSGTINSPLH

v_call: TRBV7-3
cdr3_aa: ASSMGPDQPQH

v_call: TRBV9
cdr3_aa: ASNLGGTDTQY

v_call: TRBV10-2
cdr3_aa: ASRRGLPGETQY